This TCR beta chain was captured by sequencing in a study of blood T cell repertoires in COVID-19. Study details: PBMCs, B-cell-depleted T cells, or T cells provided the cDNA or gDNA that made up the material.

TCRdb's table, derived via immunoSEQ multiplex PCR, lists solely in-frame clones and lacks some. The sample includes about 670,000 clones, about nine tenths of them seen just once. V lost 5 bases and J lost 2, with 15 bases in between. The CDR3 covers 15 residues. Germline V lookup: CDR1 LNHDA, CDR2 SQIVND (reference sequence). The rearrangement uses TRBV19 and TRBJ1-2; possible D gene TRBD1, 5 bases. The source material was peripheral blood. The clonotype originates from a young woman with acute or convalescent COVID-19. The CDR3 DNA follows: TGTGCCAGTAGTCTTCTAGCGGGGGGGAACTATGGCTACACCTTC. Translated, it gives CASSLLAGGNYGYTF.